Below, 16 T cell receptor beta chains from the same sample are listed, as sequenced in a study of shared clonotypes between healthy human individuals. Naive CD8 populations comprised CD45RO-negative cells positively selected for CCR7, excluding terminally differentiated effector memory CD45RA+ cells. Clones were read by immunoSEQ multiplex PCR, and TCRdb kept only the in-frame ones, dropping some. The table lists 600,000 or so clones, roughly 98% of them singletons. What was sequenced was naive CD8+ T cells sorted from blood. These receptors were taken from a man aged 25 to 40 in good health.

The rearrangement uses TRBV7-2 and TRBJ2-3; TRBD1 aligns across 7 bases. V gave up 2 bases and J gave up 2 bases; unmatched junction bases: 4. CDR1 and CDR2 (germline): SGHTA, FQGNSA. This CDR3 is 15 amino acids long. The CDR3 sequence: CASSLWGTDTDTQYF. Written as DNA, the CDR3 is TGTGCCAGCAGCTTATGGGGGACAGACACAGATACGCAGTATTTT.

This chain links TRBV5-5 with TRBJ1-1; TRBD1 agrees at 9 bases. Germline V gene lookup returns CDR1 SGHKS and CDR2 YYEKEE (reference sequence). CDR3 length: 16 residues. Germline trimming cut 1 base from V and 4 bases from J; bases unmatched to any gene: 8. The CDR3 sequence: CASSLNRGLDGTEAFF. CDR3 bases: TGTGCCAGCAGCTTGAACAGGGGGCTAGATGGCACTGAAGCTTTCTTT.

The rearrangement links TRBV4-3 to TRBJ2-7; no definite D call. This CDR3 contains 15 residues. Deletions cut 1 base from V and 6 bases from J, with 16 bases between. Germline V gives CDR1 LGHNA, CDR2 YSLEER. The CDR3 DNA reads as TGCGCCAGCAGCCAAGGGACCGCAACGGCTCTCGAGCAGTACTTC. Translating it yields CASSQGTATALEQYF.

The V and J genes are TRBV5-1 and TRBJ2-7; no clear D gene. Germline CDR1 and CDR2: SGHRS and YFSETQ. The CDR3 runs to 15 residues. Deletions cut 1 base from V and 2 bases from J, with 13 bases between. Here the CDR3 reads CASSLLVGSTYEQYF. As DNA, the CDR3 is TGCGCCAGCAGCTTGTTAGTGGGCTCTACCTACGAGCAGTACTTC.

The rearrangement links TRBV7-9 to TRBJ2-5; D not resolved. The CDR3 loop spans 15 amino acids. V was clipped by 5 bases and J by 0 bases, with 13 bases between them. The germline CDR1 and CDR2 sequences are SEHNR and FQNEAQ (reference sequence). The CDR3 protein is CASSPQMVHQETQYF. The CDR3 bases are TGTGCCAGCAGCCCCCAGATGGTTCACCAAGAGACCCAGTACTTC.

This CDR3 reads CASSLEGDRGRGTQYF. The CDR3 DNA reads as TGTGCCAGCAGCTTAGAGGGCGACAGGGGGCGCGGGACCCAGTACTTC. The chain couples TRBV7-9 to TRBJ2-5, with 10 nucleotides matching TRBD1. Germline V gene lookup returns CDR1 SEHNR and CDR2 FQNEAQ (reference sequence). The CDR3 is 16 amino acids. The V and J ends lost 1 base and 7 bases, in that order; junction bases with no gene match: 9.

V usage is TRBV7-2 and J usage is TRBJ2-7; 9 bases fit TRBD1. The V segment lost 5 bases and the J segment 3 bases; nucleotides outside the gene matches: 5. CDR1 is SGHTA and CDR2 is FQGNSA in the germline V gene. The CDR3 has 14 amino acids. The CDR3 DNA reads TGTGCCAGCAGCCACCGGGACAGGGTCTACGAGCAGTACTTC. Its translation is CASSHRDRVYEQYF.

This chain links TRBV28 with TRBJ1-5, with D unresolved. CDR3 length equals 14 residues. V lost 5 bases to trimming and J lost 1 base, with 9 bases between them. The V gene's germline CDR1 is MDHEN and CDR2 SYDVKM. The CDR3 bases are TGTGCCAGCAGTATACAAGGGAGCAATCAGCCCCAGCATTTT. It encodes CASSIQGSNQPQHF.

This clone appeared once. The chain joins TRBV2 to TRBJ1-2; 7 nucleotides line up with TRBD1. The junction had 5 bases not matched to a gene; V was cut back by 8 bases and J by 5 bases. CDR1 and CDR2 from the germline V gene are SNHLY and FYNNEI. CDR3 length: 12 residues. In nucleotides, the CDR3 is TGTGCCAGCGGGACAGCTCTATATGGCTACACCTTC. It translates to CASGTALYGYTF.

V gene TRBV7-9 combines with J gene TRBJ2-7; 7 bases are a match to TRBD2. Germline loops: CDR1 SEHNR, CDR2 FQNEAQ (reference sequence). The CDR3 is 16 amino acids. Losses at the gene ends were 2 bases for V and 2 bases for J; bases not matched to a gene: 9. The CDR3 DNA sequence: TGTGCCAGCAGCTTAAAGGCCGGGGGAGGGGCCTACGAGCAGTACTTC. Protein sequence: CASSLKAGGGAYEQYF.

This chain joins TRBV27 and TRBJ2-1, with 7 bases lining up with TRBD2. This CDR3 contains 15 residues. Unmatched junction bases numbered 9, after V lost 7 bases and J lost 3 bases. The germline CDR1 and CDR2 sequences are MNHEY and SMNVEV (reference sequence). CDR3 DNA sequence: TGTGCCAGCAATCTAATGACTAGCAGCTACAATGAGCAGTTCTTC. Translation: CASNLMTSSYNEQFF.

CDR3 protein: CASSLLADPSYEQYF. The CDR3 DNA sequence: TGTGCCAGCAGCTTGCTAGCGGACCCCTCCTACGAGCAGTACTTC. The gene calls are TRBV11-3 and TRBJ2-7, with 7 bases identical to TRBD2. This CDR3 region has 15 residues. Germline CDR1 reads SGHNT; CDR2 reads YENEEA. Trimming removed 3 bases from V and 0 bases from J; junction bases left unmatched: 5.

The chain has TRBV6-1 and TRBJ1-2; no definite D call. The V end was cut by 8 bases, the J end by 8 bases, with 12 bases between. The germline V gene has CDR1 MNHNS and CDR2 SASEGT. This CDR3 has 11 residues. Here the CDR3 DNA reads TGTGCCAGCCCGGGGAGAGAAGGCTACACCTTC. This gives the protein CASPGREGYTF.

The J gene is TRBJ1-1, the V gene TRBV7-9; no definite D call. This CDR3 is built from 18 residues. The germline CDR1 and CDR2 sequences are SEHNR and FQNEAQ (reference sequence). V lost 2 bases, J lost 1 base, and 20 bases lay in between. CDR3 protein: CASSLPKVEGRTNTEAFF. The CDR3 DNA reads as TGTGCCAGCAGCTTACCCAAAGTGGAGGGCCGGACGAACACTGAAGCTTTCTTT.

The V and J genes are TRBV6-5 and TRBJ2-1, with TRBD2 matching over 9 bases. Germline V gives CDR1 MNHEY, CDR2 SVGAGI. The CDR3 length is 16 residues. V gave up 4 bases and J gave up 2 bases; unmatched junction bases: 6. CDR3 nucleotide sequence: TGTGCCAGCAGTTCCGAAACTAGCGGGCCCTACAATGAGCAGTTCTTC. Residues: CASSSETSGPYNEQFF.

This clone was seen only once. The gene calls are TRBV7-8 and TRBJ2-7; TRBD2 agrees at 7 bases. The CDR3 loop spans 15 amino acids. After removal of 1 base from V and 4 bases from J, the junction contained 7 bases not matched to a gene. The germline V gene has CDR1 SGHVS and CDR2 FQNEAQ. The CDR3 coding sequence is TGTGCCAGCAGCTTAGTGGGGCAGGGAGGGTACGAGCAGTACTTC. As protein: CASSLVGQGGYEQYF.